Following are 17 T cell receptor beta chains from one sample sequenced in a study of T cells in Graves' hyperthyroidism and ophthalmopathy. From RNA transcripts, TCR beta CDR3 regions were amplified. Initially, a first-round RT-PCR of the TCR CDR3 employed the HTBI primer set. TCRdb recomputed calls from the multiplex PCR reads with MiXCR, one row per CDR3 protein. The sample lists around 610,000 distinct CDR3 sequences, about 15% occurring once. The sequenced material came from blood. The receptors originated from a woman between 40 and 55 years old with Graves' ophthalmopathy.

The gene calls are TRBV15 and TRBJ1-1; 8 nucleotides align to TRBD1. V gave up 5 bases and J gave up 1 base; unmatched junction bases: 6. CDR1 and CDR2 from the germline V gene are LNHNV and YYDKDF (reference sequence). This CDR3 is built from 15 residues. The CDR3 is CATSGDGTGNTEAFF. CDR3 in DNA: TGTGCCACCAGCGGTGACGGGACAGGGAACACTGAAGCTTTCTTT.

Ten or more counts support this clonotype. The chain carries TRBV29-1 and TRBJ2-2, with D possibly matching TRBD2 (5 bases). The CDR3 length is 14 residues. The V and J ends lost 6 bases and 0 bases respectively, with 11 bases between them. Germline loops: CDR1 SQVTM, CDR2 ANQGSEA. The CDR3 loop is CSVLGSSNTGELFF. The CDR3 DNA reads TGCAGCGTCCTAGGGAGTTCGAACACCGGGGAGCTGTTTTTT.

The genes are TRBV7-2 and TRBJ1-2, with no clear D. V lost 5 bases and J lost 6, with 16 bases in between. The CDR3 runs 14 residues. CDR1 is SGHTA and CDR2 is FQGNSA in the germline V gene. This CDR3 is CASSTSRAGNGYTF. CDR3 in DNA: TGTGCCAGCAGCACATCACGGGCCGGGAATGGCTACACCTTC.

This clonotype was detected many times. This chain joins TRBV2 and TRBJ1-1; D is perhaps TRBD1 (5 bases). V was shortened by 5 bases and J by 0 bases, with 10 bases between the two germline ends. The germline CDR1 and CDR2 sequences are SNHLY and FYNNEI. The CDR3 has 14 amino acids. The CDR3 sequence: CASSRRQMNTEAFF. CDR3 in DNA: TGTGCCAGCAGTAGACGACAGATGAACACTGAAGCTTTCTTT.

V usage is TRBV14 and J usage is TRBJ2-7; 9 bases align to TRBD2. There are 16 residues in the CDR3. Germline CDR1 SGHDN, CDR2 FVKESK. V was clipped by 0 bases and J by 0 bases; unmatched bases: 3. The CDR3 nucleotides are TGTGCCAGCAGCCAAGAGGCTAGCGGGGACTCCTACGAGCAGTACTTC. Amino acids: CASSQEASGDSYEQYF.

This clonotype appeared many times. The chain couples TRBV10-3 to TRBJ2-5; TRBD2 matches 11 bases. Germline CDR1 ENHRY, CDR2 SYGVKD. The CDR3 contains 16 residues. Trimming took 0 bases from V and 5 from J; bases not matched to a gene: 5. The CDR3: CAISESGTSGHETQYF. The CDR3 nucleotides are TGTGCCATCAGTGAGTCTGGGACTAGCGGTCACGAGACCCAGTACTTC.

There are many counts of this clonotype. The V and J genes are TRBV29-1 and TRBJ2-7, with 9 bases matching TRBD1. The CDR3 runs 14 residues. Trimming cost V 3 bases and J 6 bases; bases outside gene matches: 9. CDR1 is SQVTM and CDR2 is ANQGSEA in the germline V gene. The CDR3 DNA reads TGCAGCGTTGAGGTTTGGGGACAGGGTCCCGAGCAGTACTTC. This encodes CSVEVWGQGPEQYF.

This clonotype was seen many times. The chain has TRBV4-1 and TRBJ2-7; the match to TRBD2 covers 7 bases. V trimming: 3 bases; J trimming: 0 bases; junction bases outside the gene matches: 8. Germline V gene sequence: CDR1 MGHRA, CDR2 YSYEKL. The CDR3 extends over 16 amino acids. This CDR3 reads CASSQIGGSPSYEQYF. CDR3 nucleotides: TGCGCCAGCAGCCAGATAGGCGGGAGTCCCTCCTACGAGCAGTACTTC.

At least ten counts were recorded for this clonotype. The gene calls are TRBV27 and TRBJ2-2; 9 bases align to TRBD1. Germline-derived CDR1 and CDR2 are MNHEY and SMNVEV (reference sequence). V trimming: 2 bases; J trimming: 7 bases; junction bases outside the gene matches: 2. The CDR3 runs to 14 residues. The CDR3 is CASSLGQGHGELFF. Here the CDR3 DNA reads TGTGCCAGCAGTTTAGGACAGGGGCACGGGGAGCTGTTTTTT.

This clonotype appeared once. The V call is TRBV27, the J call TRBJ2-2; D may be TRBD2 (7 bases). CDR1 and CDR2 from the germline V gene are MNHEY and SMNVEV (reference sequence). CDR3 size: 16 residues. Trimming shortened V by 2 bases and J by 2 bases, and 12 bases separated the two germline ends. This CDR3 is CASSLRGGLNTGELFF. In nucleotides, the CDR3 is TGTGCCAGCAGTTTAAGGGGGGGCCTTAACACCGGGGAGCTGTTTTTT.

This clonotype has a handful of counts. The chain carries TRBV2 and TRBJ2-7; D call uncertain. Germline-derived CDR1 and CDR2 are SNHLY and FYNNEI. The CDR3 is 14 residues long. V lost 5 bases and J 1 base, leaving 12 bases between the germline ends. CDR3 amino acids: CASSRSWLSYEQYF. The CDR3 DNA follows: TGTGCCAGCAGTCGATCCTGGTTATCCTACGAGCAGTACTTC.

The rearrangement uses TRBV6-1 and TRBJ2-2; 10 bases agree with TRBD1. Germline lookup yields CDR1 MNHNS and CDR2 SASEGT. V lost 5 bases and J lost 7; bases outside the gene matches: 7. The CDR3 is made up of 15 amino acids. CDR3 sequence: CASSTGTGEGGELFF. The CDR3 coding sequence is TGTGCCAGCAGTACCGGGACAGGGGAAGGCGGGGAGCTGTTTTTT.

Ten or more counts support this clonotype. This sequence joins TRBV5-1 and TRBJ1-1, with D maybe TRBD1 (5 bases). This CDR3 contains 12 residues. Trimming removed 5 bases from V and 3 bases from J, with 8 bases in between. CDR1 and CDR2 from the germline V gene are SGHRS and YFSETQ. The CDR3: CASSAGYTEAFF. The CDR3 nucleotides are TGCGCCAGCAGTGCAGGGTACACTGAAGCTTTCTTT.

This clonotype occurred many times. The rearrangement joins TRBV7-9 to TRBJ1-1, with D unclear. Deletions cut 1 base from V and 8 bases from J, with 5 bases between. The CDR3 has 11 amino acids. Per the germline V gene, CDR1 is SEHNR and CDR2 is FQNEAQ (reference sequence). The CDR3 nucleotides are TGTGCCAGCAGCTTAGGTTGGGAAGCTTTCTTT. Amino acids: CASSLGWEAFF.

The CDR3 DNA sequence: TGTGTAAACCTCGGGGACTTCCCCTGGGAGCAGTACTTC. Its translation is CVNLGDFPWEQYF. The chain links TRBV2 to TRBJ2-7; D possibly corresponds to TRBD2 (6 bases). Germline V gives CDR1 SNHLY, CDR2 FYNNEI. The CDR3 has 13 amino acids.

This clonotype was observed at least ten times. This chain joins TRBV7-8 and TRBJ2-4; 9 positions agree with TRBD1. The CDR3 is made up of 15 amino acids. Germline V gives CDR1 SGHVS, CDR2 FQNEAQ. The J segment lost 6 bases and the V segment lost 3 bases, leaving 6 bases of the junction unmatched. The CDR3 is CASSFRTGAVNIQYF. In DNA form, the CDR3 reads TGTGCCAGCAGCTTCCGGACAGGGGCGGTAAACATTCAGTACTTC.

The chain is built from TRBV28 and TRBJ1-3; D gene unclear. Between the trimmed V and J ends, which lost 1 base and 5 bases, there was a span of 3 bases. Germline CDR1 and CDR2: MDHEN and SYDVKM. The CDR3 runs 12 residues. This CDR3 is CASSLSRNTIYF. Written as DNA, the CDR3 is TGTGCCAGCAGTTTATCAAGAAACACCATATATTTT. Looking up the rest from reference TRBV28 and TRBJ1-3 gives the full variable domain: DVKVTQSSRYLVKRTGEKVFLECVQDMDHENMFWYRQDPGLGLRLIYFSYDVKMKEKGDIPEGYSVSREKKERFSLILESASTNQTSMYLCASSLSRNTIYFGEGSWLTVV.